This T cell receptor (beta chain) was found in a study of cytomegalovirus exposure and HLA in healthy donors. Study-wide results and limits: Serostatus for CMV was the only available immune exposure information.

In the case of this clone: Its target is unknown.

It was with 60 Vbeta and 13 Jbeta primers that the PCR ran. Method: immunoSEQ multiplex PCR; TCRdb's copy keeps in-frame clones and lacks some. The data show 90,000 to 120,000 clones, 82% seen once. Material: PBMCs. The clonotype was recovered from a man aged 30-40 years in good health and CMV-seropositive.

The CDR3 DNA reads TGTGCCAGCAGTCGCAGTGGGGGGGAGTCGGCAGATACGCAGTATTTT. It codes for CASSRSGGESADTQYF. The chain links TRBV9 to TRBJ2-3; 7 bases are shared with TRBD2. Per germline, CDR1 SGDLS and CDR2 YYNGEE. Germline trimming cut 5 bases from V and 4 bases from J; bases unmatched to any gene: 13. The CDR3 length is 16 residues.